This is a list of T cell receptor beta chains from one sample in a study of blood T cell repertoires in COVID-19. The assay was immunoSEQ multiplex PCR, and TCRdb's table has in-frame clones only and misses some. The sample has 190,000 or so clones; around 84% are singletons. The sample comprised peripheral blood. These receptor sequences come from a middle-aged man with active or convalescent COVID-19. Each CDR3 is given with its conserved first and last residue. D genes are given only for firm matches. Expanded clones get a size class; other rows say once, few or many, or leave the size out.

TGTGCCAGCAGTTTCCCCGCCGCAGGCAATGAAAAACTGTTTTTT CASSFPAAGNEKLFF . TRBV7-9 . TRBJ1-4
TGTGCCAGCAGTTCGCCTACAGGTTCAAACGAGCAGTACTTC CASSSPTGSNEQYF . TRBV6-6 few TRBJ2-7
TGTGCCAGCAGCGTAGCAGGTGGGGCCCAAGAGACCCAGTACTTC CASSVAGGAQETQYF . TRBV9 . TRBJ2-5
TGTGCCAGCAGCCACCCCTCCTCCGGGATCGGGGCTTTCTTT CASSHPSSGIGAFF . TRBV7-9 few TRBJ1-1
TGTGCCAGCAGTTTAGGACAGGTCGATGAGCAGTTCTTC CASSLGQVDEQFF . TRBV12-3/TRBV12-4 . TRBJ2-1
TGTGCCAGCGATGGGGGGGCCCGTGAAAAACTGTTTTTT CASDGGAREKLFF . TRBV28 . TRBJ1-4
TGTGCCAGCAGGACTGGTTTACAAGAGACCCAGTACTTC CASRTGLQETQYF . TRBV6-5 . TRBJ2-5
TGTGCCAGCAGTCAAGACAGGGTGAATTCACCCCTCCACTTT CASSQDRVNSPLHF TRBD1 TRBV2 . TRBJ1-6
TGTGCCAGCAGCAAAGGGACAGCCAACACTGAAGCTTTCTTT CASSKGTANTEAFF TRBD1 TRBV2 . TRBJ1-1
TGTGCCAGCAGCCCGACAGAGACGAACACTGAAGCTTTCTTT CASSPTETNTEAFF . TRBV6-5 . TRBJ1-1
TGTGCCAGCTCACCACGACTGCACTCCTACGAGCAGTACTTC CASSPRLHSYEQYF . TRBV18 . TRBJ2-7
TGTGCCAGCAGCTTAGATAAGGGGAGGCGGACTGAAGCTTTCTTT CASSLDKGRRTEAFF . TRBV7-8 . TRBJ1-1
TGTGCCAGCAGCCAAGTCAAGAACACTGAAGCTTTCTTT CASSQVKNTEAFF . TRBV3-1/TRBV3-2 . TRBJ1-1